This TCR beta chain was observed in a study of T cell changes during pregnancy in multiple sclerosis. Profiling relied on immunoSEQ multiplex PCR, and the TCRdb table lists in-frame clones only, not all of them. The table has 58,000 or so clones, 90% seen once. The material sequenced was peripheral blood, taken in the first trimester of pregnancy. This clonotype originated in a female donor in good health, enrolled as a control in a pregnancy study.

The CDR3 DNA follows: TGTGCCAGCTCACCCGGGACAGGGCAAAAACTGTTTTTT. It yields the protein CASSPGTGQKLFF. The V and J genes are TRBV18 and TRBJ1-4; 9 bases agree with TRBD1. Germline trimming cut 3 bases from V and 9 bases from J; bases unmatched to any gene: 2. The CDR3 extends over 13 amino acids. Germline V gene sequence: CDR1 KGHSH, CDR2 LQKENI.